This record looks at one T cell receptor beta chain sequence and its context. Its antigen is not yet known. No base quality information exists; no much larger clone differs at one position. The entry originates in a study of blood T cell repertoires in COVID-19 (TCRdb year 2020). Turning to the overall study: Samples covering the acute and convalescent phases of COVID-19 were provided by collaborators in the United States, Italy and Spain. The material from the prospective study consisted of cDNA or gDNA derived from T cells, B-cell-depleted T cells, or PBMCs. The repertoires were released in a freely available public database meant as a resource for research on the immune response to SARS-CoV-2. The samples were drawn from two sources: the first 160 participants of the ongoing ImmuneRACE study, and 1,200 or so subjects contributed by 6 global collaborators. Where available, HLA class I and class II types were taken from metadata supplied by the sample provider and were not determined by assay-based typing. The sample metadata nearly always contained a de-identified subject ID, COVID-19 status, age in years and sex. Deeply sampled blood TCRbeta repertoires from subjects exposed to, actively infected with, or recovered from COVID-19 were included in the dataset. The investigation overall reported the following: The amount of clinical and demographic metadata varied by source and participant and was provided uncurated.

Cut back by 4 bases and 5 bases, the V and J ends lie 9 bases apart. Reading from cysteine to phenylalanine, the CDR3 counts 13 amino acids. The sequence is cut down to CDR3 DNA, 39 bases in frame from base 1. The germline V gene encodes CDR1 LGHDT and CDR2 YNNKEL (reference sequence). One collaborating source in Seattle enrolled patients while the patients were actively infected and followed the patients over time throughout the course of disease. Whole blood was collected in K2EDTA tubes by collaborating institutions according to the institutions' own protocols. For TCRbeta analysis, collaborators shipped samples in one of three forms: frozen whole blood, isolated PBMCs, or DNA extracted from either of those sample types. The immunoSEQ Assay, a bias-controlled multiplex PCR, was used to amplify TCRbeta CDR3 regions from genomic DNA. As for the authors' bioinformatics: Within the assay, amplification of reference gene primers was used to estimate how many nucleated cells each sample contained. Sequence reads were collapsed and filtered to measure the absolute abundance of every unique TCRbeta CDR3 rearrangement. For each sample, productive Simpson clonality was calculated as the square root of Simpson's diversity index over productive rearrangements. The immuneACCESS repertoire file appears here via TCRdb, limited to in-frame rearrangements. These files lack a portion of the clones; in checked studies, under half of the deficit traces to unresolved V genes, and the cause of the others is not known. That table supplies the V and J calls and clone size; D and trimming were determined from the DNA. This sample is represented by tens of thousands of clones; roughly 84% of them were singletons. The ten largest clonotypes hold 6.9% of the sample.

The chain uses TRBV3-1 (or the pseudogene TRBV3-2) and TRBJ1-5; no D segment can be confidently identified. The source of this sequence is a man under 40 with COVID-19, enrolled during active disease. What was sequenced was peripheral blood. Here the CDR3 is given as CASSPGSHQPQHF. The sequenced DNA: TGTGCCAGCAGCCCGGGGAGCCATCAGCCCCAGCATTTT.